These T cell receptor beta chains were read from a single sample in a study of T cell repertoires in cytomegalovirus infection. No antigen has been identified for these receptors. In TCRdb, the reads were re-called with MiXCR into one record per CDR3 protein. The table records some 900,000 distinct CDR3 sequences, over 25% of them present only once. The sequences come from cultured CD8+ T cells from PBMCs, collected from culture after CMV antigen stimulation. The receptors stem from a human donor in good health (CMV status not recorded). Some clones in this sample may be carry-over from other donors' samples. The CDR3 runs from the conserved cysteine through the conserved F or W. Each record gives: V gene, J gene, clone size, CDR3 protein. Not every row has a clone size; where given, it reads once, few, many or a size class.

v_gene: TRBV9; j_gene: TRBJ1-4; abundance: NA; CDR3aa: CASSPEGYSNEKLFF
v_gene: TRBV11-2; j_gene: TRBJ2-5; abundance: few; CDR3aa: CASILPGQKETQYF
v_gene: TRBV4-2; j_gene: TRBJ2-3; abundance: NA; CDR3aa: CASSQGKSTDTQYF
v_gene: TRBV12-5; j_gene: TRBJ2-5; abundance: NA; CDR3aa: CASGLPRQGAETQYF
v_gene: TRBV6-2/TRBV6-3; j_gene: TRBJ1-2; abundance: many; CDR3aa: CAAGTAANYGYTF
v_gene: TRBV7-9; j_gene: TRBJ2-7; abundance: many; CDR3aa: CASSPGTAEQYF
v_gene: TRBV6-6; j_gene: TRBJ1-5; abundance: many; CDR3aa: CASSYSYSNQPQHF
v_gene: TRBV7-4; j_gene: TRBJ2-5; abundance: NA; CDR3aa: CASSLMGPGYGVGEETQYF
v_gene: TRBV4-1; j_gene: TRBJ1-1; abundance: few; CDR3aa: CASSPHVVRTEAFF
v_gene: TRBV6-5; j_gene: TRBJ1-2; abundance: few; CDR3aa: CASTAASIHGYTF
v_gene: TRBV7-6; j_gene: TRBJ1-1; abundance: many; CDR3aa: CASSTGGFVDTEAFF
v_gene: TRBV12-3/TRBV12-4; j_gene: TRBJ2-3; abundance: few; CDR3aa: CASTPSGPSTDTQYF
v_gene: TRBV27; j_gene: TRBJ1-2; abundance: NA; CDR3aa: CASSFGTGVASYGYTF
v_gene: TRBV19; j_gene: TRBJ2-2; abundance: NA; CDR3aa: CVTKDRDTGELFF
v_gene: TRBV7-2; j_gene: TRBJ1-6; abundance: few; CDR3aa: CASSLEFTGQYNSPLHF
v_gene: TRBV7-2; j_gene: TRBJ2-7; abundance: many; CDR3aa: CASSATDIYEQYF
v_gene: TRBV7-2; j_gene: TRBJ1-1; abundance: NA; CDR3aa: CASSLYGSLTEAFF
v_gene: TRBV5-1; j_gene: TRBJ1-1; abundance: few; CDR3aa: CASSPGTAPEAFF
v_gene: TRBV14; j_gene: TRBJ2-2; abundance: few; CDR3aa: CASSQQVPYTGELFF
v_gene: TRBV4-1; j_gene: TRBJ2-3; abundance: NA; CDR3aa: CASRRRDRTTDTQYF
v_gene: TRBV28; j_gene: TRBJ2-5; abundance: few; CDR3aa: CASSPLRDRPETQYF
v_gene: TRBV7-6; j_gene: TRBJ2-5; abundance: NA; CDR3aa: CASRRGQPQETQYF
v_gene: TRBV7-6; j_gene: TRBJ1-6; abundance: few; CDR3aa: CASSLGRQGANSPLHF
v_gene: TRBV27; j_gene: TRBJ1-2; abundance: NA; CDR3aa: CASRAGHIHTF
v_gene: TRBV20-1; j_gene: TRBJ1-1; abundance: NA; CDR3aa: CSATYQGAGTEAFF
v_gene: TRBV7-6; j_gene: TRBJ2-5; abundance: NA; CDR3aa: CASSFDRGKGTQYF
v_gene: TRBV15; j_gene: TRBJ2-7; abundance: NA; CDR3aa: CATSRLGNRAYEQYF
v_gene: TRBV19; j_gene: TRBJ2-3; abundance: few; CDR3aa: CASMPLGIRTDTQYF
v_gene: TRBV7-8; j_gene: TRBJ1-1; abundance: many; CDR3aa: CASSLRSGNTEAFF
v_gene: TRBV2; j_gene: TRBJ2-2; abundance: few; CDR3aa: CASSEEGDLSNTGELFF
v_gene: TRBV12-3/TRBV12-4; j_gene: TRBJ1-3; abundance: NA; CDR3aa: CASGTGAYTIYF
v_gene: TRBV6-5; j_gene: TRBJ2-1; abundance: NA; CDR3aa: CASSSAGGPYEQFF
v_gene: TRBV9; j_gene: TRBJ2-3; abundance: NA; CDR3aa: CASSHAFSGGDTDTQYF
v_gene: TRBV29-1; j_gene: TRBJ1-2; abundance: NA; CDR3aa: CSVDPGQGNYGYTF
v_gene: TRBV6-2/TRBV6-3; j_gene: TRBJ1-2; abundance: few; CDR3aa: CASSYSSESEARNYGYTF
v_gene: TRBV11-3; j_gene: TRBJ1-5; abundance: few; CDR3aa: CASSPTTAGSNQPQHF
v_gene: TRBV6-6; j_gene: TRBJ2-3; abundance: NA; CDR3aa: CASSRTGTGADAATDTQYF
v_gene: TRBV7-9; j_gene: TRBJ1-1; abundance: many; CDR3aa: CASRSAAWEAFF
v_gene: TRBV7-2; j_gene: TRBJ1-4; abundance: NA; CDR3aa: CTITTDSVDEKLFF
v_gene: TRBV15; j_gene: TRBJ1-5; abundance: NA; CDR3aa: CATSRDGRGRQPQHF
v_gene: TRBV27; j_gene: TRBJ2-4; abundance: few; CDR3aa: CASSLSGVGIQYF
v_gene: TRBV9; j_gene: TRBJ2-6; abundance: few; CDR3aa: CASSPRGQGYFTGANVLTF
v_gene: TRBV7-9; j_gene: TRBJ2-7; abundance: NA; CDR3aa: CASSLSSTPFYEQYF
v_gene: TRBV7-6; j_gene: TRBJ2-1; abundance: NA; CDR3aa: CASSLEVAGGLGNEQFF
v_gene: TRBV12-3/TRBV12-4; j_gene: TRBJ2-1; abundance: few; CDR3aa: CASSLEGAKYNEQFF
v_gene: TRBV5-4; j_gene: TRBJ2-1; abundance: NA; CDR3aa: CASSSLAGGLRNEQFF
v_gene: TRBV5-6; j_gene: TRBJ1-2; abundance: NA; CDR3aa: CATSDRLRYGYTF